The 5 T cell receptor beta chains listed next were all sequenced from one sample in a study of blood T cells in healthy people across ages. The authors ran a second PCR of roughly 6 to 11 cycles using a sample-barcoded 5' primer and a J-beta primer mix. A single record per CDR3 protein comes from TCRdb applying MiXCR to the 5' RACE reads. Altogether around 1,900,000 distinct CDR3 sequences are present, 39% being singletons, with the ten largest covering roughly 23%. The sequenced sample consisted of blood. These receptor sequences come from a human donor in good health.

The J gene is TRBJ2-7, the V gene TRBV7-2; 10 nucleotides line up with TRBD1. The DNA end lines up better with TRBJ2-5; the J call may be wrong. The CDR3 totals 16 residues. Germline V lookup: CDR1 SGHTA, CDR2 FQGNSA. For the CDR3, the DNA is TGTGCCAGCAGCTTAGTGGCATGGACAGGGGGGGAGACCCAGTACTTC. It codes for CASSLVAWTGGETQYF.

This rearrangement joins TRBV12-3 or TRBV12-4 to TRBJ1-1, with a weak D call TRBD1 (5 bases). V lost 3 bases and J lost 8, with 19 bases in between. There are 15 residues in the CDR3. The CDR3 loop reads CASSFWPGRATEAFF. The CDR3 coding sequence is TGTGCCAGCAGTTTTTGGCCAGGGAGGGCCACCGAAGCTTTCTTT.

The V gene is TRBV5-1, the J gene TRBJ2-4; the match to TRBD1 covers 9 bases. Germline V gene sequence: CDR1 SGHRS, CDR2 YFSETQ. This CDR3 is built from 15 residues. J lost 13 bases, V lost 5 bases, and 16 bases had no gene match. This CDR3 is CASSWGDRDYNEQYF. The CDR3 DNA follows: TGCGCCAGCAGTTGGGGGGACAGGGACTACAATGAGCAGTACTTC.

The chain couples TRBV4-2 to TRBJ1-1; possible D gene TRBD1, 6 bases. Germline V gene lookup returns CDR1 LGHNA and CDR2 YNFKEQ. The length of the CDR3 is 14 residues. V was pared by 8 bases and J by 1 base, with 14 bases between. DNA of the CDR3: TGTGCCAGCGACCAGGGGCAGACGAACACTGAAGCTTTCTTT. Residues: CASDQGQTNTEAFF.

This clonotype was seen a handful of times. The chain combines TRBV29-1 with TRBJ2-5; 7 positions match TRBD1. Germline CDR1 is SQVTM and CDR2 is ANQGSEA. J was trimmed by 4 bases and V by 8 bases; bases with no gene match: 10. This CDR3 comprises 13 residues. The CDR3 sequence: CSYVQGSGETQYF. DNA for the CDR3: TGCAGCTACGTACAGGGGAGTGGAGAGACCCAGTACTTC.